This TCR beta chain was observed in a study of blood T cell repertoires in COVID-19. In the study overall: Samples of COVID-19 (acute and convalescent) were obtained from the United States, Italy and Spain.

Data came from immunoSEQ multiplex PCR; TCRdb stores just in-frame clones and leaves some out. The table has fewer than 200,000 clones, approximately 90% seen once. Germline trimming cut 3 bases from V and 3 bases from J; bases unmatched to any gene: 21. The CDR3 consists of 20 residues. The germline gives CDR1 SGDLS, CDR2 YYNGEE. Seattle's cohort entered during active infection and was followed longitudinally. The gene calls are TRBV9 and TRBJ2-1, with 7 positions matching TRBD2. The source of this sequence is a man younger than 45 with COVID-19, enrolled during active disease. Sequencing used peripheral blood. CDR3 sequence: CASSASSRWAAGNYYNEQFF. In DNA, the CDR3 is TGTGCCAGCAGCGCCAGTAGTAGGTGGGCAGCGGGAAACTACTACAATGAGCAGTTCTTC.